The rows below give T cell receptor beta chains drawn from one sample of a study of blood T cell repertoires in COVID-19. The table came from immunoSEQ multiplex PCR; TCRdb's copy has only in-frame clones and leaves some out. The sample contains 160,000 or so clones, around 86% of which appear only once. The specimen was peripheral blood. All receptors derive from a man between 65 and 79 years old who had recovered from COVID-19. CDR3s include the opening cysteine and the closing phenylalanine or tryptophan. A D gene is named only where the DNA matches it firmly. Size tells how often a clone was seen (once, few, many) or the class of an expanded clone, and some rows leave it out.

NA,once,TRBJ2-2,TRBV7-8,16,CASSLRGSPSTGELFF,TGTGCCAGCAGCTTAAGGGGAAGCCCGAGCACCGGGGAGCTGTTTTTT
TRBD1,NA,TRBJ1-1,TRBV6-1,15,CASSETDRVVPEAFF,TGTGCCAGCAGTGAAACGGACAGGGTAGTGCCCGAAGCTTTCTTT
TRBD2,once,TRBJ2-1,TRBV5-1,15,CASSSEAGPYNEQFF,TGCGCCAGCAGCTCAGAAGCGGGACCCTACAATGAGCAGTTCTTC
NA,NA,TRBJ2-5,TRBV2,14,CASSEAQRVETQYF,TGTGCCAGCAGTGAAGCGCAGAGGGTCGAGACCCAGTACTTC
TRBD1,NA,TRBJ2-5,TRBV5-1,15,CASSPGTGRKETQYF,TGCGCCAGCAGCCCCGGGACAGGAAGAAAAGAGACCCAGTACTTC
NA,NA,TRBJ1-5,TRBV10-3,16,CAISESSAGGNQPQHF,TGTGCCATCAGTGAGTCTTCGGCAGGGGGCAATCAGCCCCAGCATTTT
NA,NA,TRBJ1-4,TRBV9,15,CASSVGGQGNEKLFF,TGTGCCAGCAGCGTAGGGGGGCAGGGTAATGAAAAACTGTTTTTT
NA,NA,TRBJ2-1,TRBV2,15,CASSVTSVGAGRQFF,TGTGCCAGCAGCGTTACTAGCGTGGGGGCTGGTCGCCAGTTCTTC
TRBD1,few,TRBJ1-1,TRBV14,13,CASSQTRGRGAFF,TGTGCCAGCAGCCAAACCAGGGGGAGAGGGGCTTTCTTT
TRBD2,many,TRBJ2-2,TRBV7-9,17,CATDLAGSRGGTGELFF,TGTGCCACCGATCTAGCGGGATCACGGGGAGGGACCGGGGAGCTGTTTTTT
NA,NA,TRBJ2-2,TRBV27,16,CASSPPGERHTGELFF,TGTGCCAGCAGTCCCCCGGGGGAGCGGCACACCGGGGAGCTGTTTTTT
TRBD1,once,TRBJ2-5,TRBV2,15,CASSLTGVFQETQYF,TGTGCCAGCAGTCTTACAGGGGTATTTCAAGAGACCCAGTACTTC
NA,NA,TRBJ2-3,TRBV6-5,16,CASSYSYSRSTDTQYF,TGTGCCAGCAGTTACTCTTATTCGAGAAGCACAGATACGCAGTATTTT
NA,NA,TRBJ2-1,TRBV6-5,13,CASRYSSYNEQFF,TGTGCCAGCAGATATAGCTCCTACAATGAGCAGTTCTTC
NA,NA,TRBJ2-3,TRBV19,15,CASSILLTPTDTQYF,TGTGCCAGTAGTATCTTACTGACTCCCACAGATACGCAGTATTTT
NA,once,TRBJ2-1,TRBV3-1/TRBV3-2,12,CASSFGGNEQFF,TGTGCCAGCAGTTTCGGGGGCAATGAGCAGTTCTTC
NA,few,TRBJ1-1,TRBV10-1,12,CASSQLGTEAFF,TGCGCCAGCAGTCAACTTGGCACTGAAGCTTTCTTT
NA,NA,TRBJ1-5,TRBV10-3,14,CAISESTGGQPQHF,TGTGCCATCAGTGAGTCGACGGGGGGACAGCCCCAGCATTTT
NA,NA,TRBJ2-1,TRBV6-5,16,CASSYGGGGIGGEQFF,TGTGCCAGCAGTTACGGTGGTGGGGGCATAGGGGGTGAGCAGTTCTTC
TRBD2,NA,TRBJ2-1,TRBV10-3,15,CAISGRTSGTNEQFF,TGTGCCATCAGTGGGAGGACTAGCGGGACCAATGAGCAGTTCTTC
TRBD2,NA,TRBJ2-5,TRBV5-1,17,CASSIEGTSGVQETQYF,TGCGCCAGCAGCATAGAGGGGACTAGCGGGGTACAAGAGACCCAGTACTTC
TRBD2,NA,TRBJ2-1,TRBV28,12,CASSPTTGGEFF,TGTGCCAGCAGTCCAACTACGGGGGGGGAGTTCTTC
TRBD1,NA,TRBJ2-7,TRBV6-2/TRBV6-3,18,CASSHRPGTGGIFYEQYF,TGTGCCAGCAGTCATCGACCGGGGACAGGGGGGATCTTCTACGAGCAGTACTTC
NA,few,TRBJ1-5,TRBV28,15,CASSLSSGGNQPQHF,TGTGCCAGCAGTTTATCCTCCGGGGGCAATCAGCCCCAGCATTTT
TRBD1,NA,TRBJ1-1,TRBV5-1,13,CASSAEGQGEAFF,TGCGCCAGCAGCGCGGAGGGACAGGGTGAAGCTTTCTTT
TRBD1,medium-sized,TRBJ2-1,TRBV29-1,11,CSVGQGNEQFF,TGCAGCGTCGGACAGGGTAATGAGCAGTTCTTC
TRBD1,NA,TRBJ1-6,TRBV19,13,CASSRDSSSPLHF,TGTGCCAGTAGTAGGGACAGTAGTTCACCCCTCCACTTT
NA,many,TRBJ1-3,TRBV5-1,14,CASSLMYSGNTIYF,TGCGCCAGCAGCTTGATGTACTCTGGAAACACCATATATTTT
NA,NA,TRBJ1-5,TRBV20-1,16,CSASRSGAGGNQPQHF,TGCAGTGCTAGTAGGTCGGGAGCCGGAGGCAATCAGCCCCAGCATTTT
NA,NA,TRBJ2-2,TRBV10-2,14,CASSPQTGTGELFF,TGCGCCAGCAGTCCGCAGACAGGCACCGGGGAGCTGTTTTTT
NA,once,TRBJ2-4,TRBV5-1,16,CASSLVLGGESNIQYF,TGCGCCAGCAGCTTGGTCTTAGGGGGTGAAAGTAACATTCAGTACTTC
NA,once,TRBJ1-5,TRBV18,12,CASSYRDQPQHF,TGTGCCAGCTCATACAGGGACCAGCCCCAGCATTTT
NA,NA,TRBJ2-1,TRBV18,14,CASRRGSSYNEQFF,TGTGCCAGCCGAAGGGGGAGCTCCTACAATGAGCAGTTCTTC
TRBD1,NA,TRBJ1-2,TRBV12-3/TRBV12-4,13,CASSLGQGDGYTF,TGTGCCAGCAGTTTAGGGCAGGGGGATGGCTACACCTTC
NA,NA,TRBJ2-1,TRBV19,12,CASSSRGYEQFF,TGTGCCAGTAGTAGCAGGGGTTATGAGCAGTTCTTC
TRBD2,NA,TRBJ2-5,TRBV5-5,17,CASSPGLAGPQGETQYF,TGTGCCAGCAGCCCGGGACTAGCGGGACCCCAGGGGGAGACCCAGTACTTC
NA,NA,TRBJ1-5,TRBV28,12,CASSLRNQPQHF,TGTGCCAGCAGTTTACGGAATCAGCCCCAGCATTTT
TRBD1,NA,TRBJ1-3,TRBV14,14,CASSPDRAGNTIYF,TGTGCCAGCAGCCCAGACAGGGCTGGAAACACCATATATTTT
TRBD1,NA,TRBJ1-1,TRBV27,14,CASSLNRGNTEAFF,TGTGCCAGCAGTTTAAACAGGGGGAACACTGAAGCTTTCTTT
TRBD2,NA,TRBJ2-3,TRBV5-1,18,CASSLRPLAGGQVDTQYF,TGCGCCAGCAGCTTGCGCCCGTTAGCGGGAGGGCAGGTAGATACGCAGTATTTT
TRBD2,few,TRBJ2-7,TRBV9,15,CASSEGTSGSYEQYF,TGTGCCAGCAGCGAGGGGACTAGCGGGTCCTACGAGCAGTACTTC
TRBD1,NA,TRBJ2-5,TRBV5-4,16,CASSSGQGEHTETQYF,TGTGCCAGCAGCTCGGGACAGGGGGAGCACACAGAGACCCAGTACTTC
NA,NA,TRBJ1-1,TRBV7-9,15,CASSFQAGLGTEAFF,TGTGCCAGCAGCTTCCAGGCAGGGCTGGGCACTGAAGCTTTCTTT
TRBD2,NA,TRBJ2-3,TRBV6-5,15,CASSYGIAGVHTQYF,TGTGCCAGCAGTTACGGAATAGCGGGAGTCCATACGCAGTATTTT
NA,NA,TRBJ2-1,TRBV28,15,CASSFHMNSYNEQFF,TGTGCCAGCAGTTTCCACATGAACTCCTACAATGAGCAGTTCTTC
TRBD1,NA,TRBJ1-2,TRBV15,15,CATSRGGQGSYGYTF,TGTGCCACCAGCAGAGGGGGACAGGGGAGCTATGGCTACACCTTC
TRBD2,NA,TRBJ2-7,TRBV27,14,CASSSPGLAGEQYF,TGTGCCAGCAGTTCTCCCGGACTAGCGGGGGAGCAGTACTTC
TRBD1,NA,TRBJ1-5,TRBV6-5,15,CAVGRDRGVNQPQHF,TGTGCCGTCGGGCGGGACAGGGGAGTCAATCAGCCCCAGCATTTT
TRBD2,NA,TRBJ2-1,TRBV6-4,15,CASSQRGTTPDEQFF,TGTGCCAGCAGTCAGCGGGGTACTACTCCGGATGAGCAGTTCTTC
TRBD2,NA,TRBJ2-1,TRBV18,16,CASSPPRTSGGNEQFF,TGTGCCAGCTCACCCCCGAGGACTAGCGGGGGGAATGAGCAGTTCTTC
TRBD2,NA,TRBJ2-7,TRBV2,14,CASRVAGGPYEQYF,TGTGCCAGCAGGGTAGCGGGAGGGCCCTACGAGCAGTACTTC
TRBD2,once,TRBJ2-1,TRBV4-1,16,CASSQGRRAGYNEQFF,TGCGCCAGCAGCCAAGGAAGGAGAGCGGGATATAATGAGCAGTTCTTC
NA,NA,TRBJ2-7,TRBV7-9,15,CASSSAQGYRYEQYF,TGTGCCAGCAGCTCCGCACAGGGATACCGCTACGAGCAGTACTTC
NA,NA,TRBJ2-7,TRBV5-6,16,CASSFFTSPSSYEQYF,TGTGCCAGCAGCTTCTTTACTTCTCCAAGCTCCTACGAGCAGTACTTC